Listed below are T cell receptor beta chains from one sample, sequenced in a study of regulatory T cells in long-lasting Graves disease. One entry per CDR3 protein results from TCRdb running MiXCR on the multiplex PCR reads. The sample has some 330,000 distinct CDR3 sequences, about an eighth seen once; the top ten hold approximately 17%. These data also formed part of another study, on T cells in Graves' hyperthyroidism and ophthalmopathy.

The sample was peripheral blood mononuclear cells (PBMCs), taken at new diagnosis, from a patient treated with antithyroid drugs. These TCRs come from a woman aged 18-30 years with Graves disease. Both conserved end residues are trimmed from each CDR3. Each record gives: J gene, V gene, clone size, CDR3 protein. A row's size may be missing; if present it is once, few, many or a size class.

J gene: TRBJ1-4; V gene: TRBV30; clone size: few; CDR3 protein: AWSVWRANEKLF
J gene: TRBJ1-2; V gene: TRBV12-3/TRBV12-4; clone size: many; CDR3 protein: ASSLADQDIVDGYT
J gene: TRBJ2-2; V gene: TRBV6-2/TRBV6-3; clone size: many; CDR3 protein: ASSEAGPNTGELF
J gene: TRBJ2-1; V gene: TRBV5-5; clone size: many; CDR3 protein: ASSLLYLGLAGEICEDNEQF
J gene: TRBJ1-2; V gene: TRBV10-3; clone size: many; CDR3 protein: AISESDRVNYGYT
J gene: TRBJ1-2; V gene: TRBV30; clone size: NA; CDR3 protein: AWSGGRTNYGYT
J gene: TRBJ2-1; V gene: TRBV20-1; clone size: NA; CDR3 protein: SARSGTEQF
J gene: TRBJ1-1; V gene: TRBV7-8; clone size: many; CDR3 protein: ASSWGLGGTEAF
J gene: TRBJ2-1; V gene: TRBV5-1; clone size: few; CDR3 protein: ASSLAGTLYNEQF
J gene: TRBJ1-2; V gene: TRBV20-1; clone size: few; CDR3 protein: SARSYDSNYGYT
J gene: TRBJ2-5; V gene: TRBV6-1; clone size: few; CDR3 protein: ASSAGLQETQY
J gene: TRBJ1-1; V gene: TRBV6-2/TRBV6-3; clone size: NA; CDR3 protein: ASIDYYGTGERGDTEAF
J gene: TRBJ1-5; V gene: TRBV28; clone size: NA; CDR3 protein: ASSAHRGDQPQH
J gene: TRBJ2-7; V gene: TRBV20-1; clone size: many; CDR3 protein: SARDRLRLTYEQY
J gene: TRBJ2-4; V gene: TRBV4-1; clone size: NA; CDR3 protein: ASSQTPYRTTSGNIQY
J gene: TRBJ2-5; V gene: TRBV4-1; clone size: NA; CDR3 protein: ASSQAPQRGSQETQY
J gene: TRBJ1-1; V gene: TRBV7-9; clone size: few; CDR3 protein: ASTPGRFTEAF
J gene: TRBJ2-1; V gene: TRBV20-1; clone size: NA; CDR3 protein: SADSNSYNEQF
J gene: TRBJ1-1; V gene: TRBV11-1; clone size: many; CDR3 protein: ASSSLAIHVNTEAF
J gene: TRBJ1-1; V gene: TRBV9; clone size: few; CDR3 protein: ASSPAPRMGNTEAF
J gene: TRBJ2-1; V gene: TRBV7-3; clone size: NA; CDR3 protein: ASGIRGLGDEQF
J gene: TRBJ2-2; V gene: TRBV28; clone size: many; CDR3 protein: ASSPWGLGTGELF
J gene: TRBJ2-1; V gene: TRBV18; clone size: many; CDR3 protein: ASSAPGGPRQDEQF
J gene: TRBJ2-1; V gene: TRBV3-1; clone size: many; CDR3 protein: ASSQDRPSSSYNEQF
J gene: TRBJ2-7; V gene: TRBV20-1; clone size: many; CDR3 protein: SATGWEGIYEQY
J gene: TRBJ1-5; V gene: TRBV2; clone size: many; CDR3 protein: ASSGGVYSNQPQH
J gene: TRBJ2-7; V gene: TRBV12-3/TRBV12-4; clone size: few; CDR3 protein: ASTEGSYEQY
J gene: TRBJ1-1; V gene: TRBV14; clone size: many; CDR3 protein: ASSQDAGAAF
J gene: TRBJ2-7; V gene: TRBV12-3/TRBV12-4; clone size: many; CDR3 protein: ASSFGTAYEQY
J gene: TRBJ2-3; V gene: TRBV12-3/TRBV12-4; clone size: few; CDR3 protein: ASSIGTQY
J gene: TRBJ1-1; V gene: TRBV20-1; clone size: many; CDR3 protein: SASRGFTEAF
J gene: TRBJ1-2; V gene: TRBV3-1; clone size: many; CDR3 protein: ASSQYRTGDYGYT
J gene: TRBJ2-2; V gene: TRBV5-5; clone size: few; CDR3 protein: ASSPDSTGELF
J gene: TRBJ2-3; V gene: TRBV5-4; clone size: few; CDR3 protein: ASSLGGPSSTDTQY
J gene: TRBJ2-3; V gene: TRBV2; clone size: many; CDR3 protein: ASSDNRATDTQY
J gene: TRBJ1-1; V gene: TRBV5-1; clone size: many; CDR3 protein: ASSLAGGVLGTEAF
J gene: TRBJ2-3; V gene: TRBV5-1; clone size: many; CDR3 protein: ASSRRYADPEDTQY
J gene: TRBJ1-1; V gene: TRBV6-5; clone size: many; CDR3 protein: ASSYGGDTEAF
J gene: TRBJ2-3; V gene: TRBV12-3/TRBV12-4; clone size: many; CDR3 protein: ASSRPLAGGAPSTDTQY
J gene: TRBJ2-2; V gene: TRBV4-3; clone size: many; CDR3 protein: ASTDSTPPLAGELF
J gene: TRBJ2-1; V gene: TRBV18; clone size: NA; CDR3 protein: ASSPPATSGSNRQF
J gene: TRBJ1-1; V gene: TRBV6-2/TRBV6-3; clone size: many; CDR3 protein: ASSRDRWAEAF
J gene: TRBJ1-2; V gene: TRBV20-1; clone size: many; CDR3 protein: SAREGQGSSGYT
J gene: TRBJ2-3; V gene: TRBV10-3; clone size: NA; CDR3 protein: AISKHPEPTTSRRWGYTQY
J gene: TRBJ2-5; V gene: TRBV14; clone size: many; CDR3 protein: ASAPRSLWYQETQY
J gene: TRBJ2-7; V gene: TRBV7-2; clone size: NA; CDR3 protein: ASSLGEGSEQY
J gene: TRBJ2-2; V gene: TRBV12-3/TRBV12-4; clone size: many; CDR3 protein: ASSSLTRTGELF
J gene: TRBJ1-1; V gene: TRBV5-1; clone size: many; CDR3 protein: ASSPAGLEAF
J gene: TRBJ2-5; V gene: TRBV12-5; clone size: few; CDR3 protein: ASGRGTPETQY
J gene: TRBJ2-1; V gene: TRBV19; clone size: NA; CDR3 protein: ASTHTGYRGNEQF
J gene: TRBJ2-1; V gene: TRBV28; clone size: many; CDR3 protein: ASSFSSEYEQF
J gene: TRBJ1-1; V gene: TRBV18; clone size: many; CDR3 protein: ASSRARLNTEAF
J gene: TRBJ1-1; V gene: TRBV20-1; clone size: NA; CDR3 protein: SAFNLDRGGTEAF
J gene: TRBJ1-1; V gene: TRBV15; clone size: many; CDR3 protein: ATSRVPTGPLIEAF
J gene: TRBJ1-6; V gene: TRBV28; clone size: many; CDR3 protein: ASSLVGEGRDSPLH
J gene: TRBJ2-1; V gene: TRBV20-1; clone size: many; CDR3 protein: SARYPVSYNEQF
J gene: TRBJ2-3; V gene: TRBV12-3/TRBV12-4; clone size: few; CDR3 protein: ASSFPGAATDTQY
J gene: TRBJ2-5; V gene: TRBV6-9; clone size: few; CDR3 protein: ASSYSGGGGQETQY
J gene: TRBJ2-1; V gene: TRBV9; clone size: NA; CDR3 protein: ASSDKGSSYNEQF